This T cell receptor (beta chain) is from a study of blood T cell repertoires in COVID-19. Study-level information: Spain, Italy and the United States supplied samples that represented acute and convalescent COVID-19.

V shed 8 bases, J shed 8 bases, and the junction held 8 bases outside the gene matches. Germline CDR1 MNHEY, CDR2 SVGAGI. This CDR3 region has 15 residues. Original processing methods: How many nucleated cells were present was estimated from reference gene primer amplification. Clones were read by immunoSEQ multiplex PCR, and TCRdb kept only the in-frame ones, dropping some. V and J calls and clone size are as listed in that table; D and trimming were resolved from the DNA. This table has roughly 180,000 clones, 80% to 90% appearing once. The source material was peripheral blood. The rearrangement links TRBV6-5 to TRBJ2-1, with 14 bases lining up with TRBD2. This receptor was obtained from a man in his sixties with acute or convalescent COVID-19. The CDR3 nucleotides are TGTGCCAGCCGATCGACTAGCGGGAGGGCCGATGAGCAGTTCTTC. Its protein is CASRSTSGRADEQFF.